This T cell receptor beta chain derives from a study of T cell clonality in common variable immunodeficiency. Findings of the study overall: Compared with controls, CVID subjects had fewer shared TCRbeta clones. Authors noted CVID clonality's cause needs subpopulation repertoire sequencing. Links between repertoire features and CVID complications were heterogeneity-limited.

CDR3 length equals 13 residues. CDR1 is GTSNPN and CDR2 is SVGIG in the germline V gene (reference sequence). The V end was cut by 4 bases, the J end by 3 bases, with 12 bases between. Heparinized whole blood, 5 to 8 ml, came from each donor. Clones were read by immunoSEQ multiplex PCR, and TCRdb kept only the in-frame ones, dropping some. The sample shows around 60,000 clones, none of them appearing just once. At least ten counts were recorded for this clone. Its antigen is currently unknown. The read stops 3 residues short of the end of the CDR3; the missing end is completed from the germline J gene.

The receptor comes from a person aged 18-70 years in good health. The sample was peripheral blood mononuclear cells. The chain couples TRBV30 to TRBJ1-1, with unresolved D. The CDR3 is CAWNFGGDTEAFF. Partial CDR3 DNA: TGTGCCTGGAACTTCGGCGGGGACACTGAA.